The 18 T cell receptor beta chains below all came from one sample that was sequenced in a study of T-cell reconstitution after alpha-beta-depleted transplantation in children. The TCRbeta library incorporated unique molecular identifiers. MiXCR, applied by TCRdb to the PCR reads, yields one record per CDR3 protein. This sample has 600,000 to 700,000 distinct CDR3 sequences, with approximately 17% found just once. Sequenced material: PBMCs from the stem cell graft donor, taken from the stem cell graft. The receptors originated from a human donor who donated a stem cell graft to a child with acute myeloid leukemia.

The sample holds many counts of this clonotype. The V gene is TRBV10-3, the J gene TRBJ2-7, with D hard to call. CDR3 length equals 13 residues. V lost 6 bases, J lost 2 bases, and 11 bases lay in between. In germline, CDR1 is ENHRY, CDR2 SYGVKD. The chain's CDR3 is CAIRDTETYEQYF. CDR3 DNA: TGTGCCATCAGAGACACGGAGACCTACGAGCAGTACTTC.

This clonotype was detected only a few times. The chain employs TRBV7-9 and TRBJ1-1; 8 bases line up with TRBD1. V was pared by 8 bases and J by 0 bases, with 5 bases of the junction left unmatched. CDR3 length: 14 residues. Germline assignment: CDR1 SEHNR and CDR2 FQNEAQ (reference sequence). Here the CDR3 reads CASFETGVNTEAFF. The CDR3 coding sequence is TGTGCCAGCTTTGAGACAGGGGTGAACACTGAAGCTTTCTTT.

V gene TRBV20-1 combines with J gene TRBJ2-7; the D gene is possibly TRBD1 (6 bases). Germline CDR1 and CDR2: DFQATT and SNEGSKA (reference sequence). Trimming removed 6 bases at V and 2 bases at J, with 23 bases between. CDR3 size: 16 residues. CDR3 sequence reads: CSALTWGRLGTYEQYV. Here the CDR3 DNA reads TGCAGTGCCCTAACTTGGGGGCGGCTAGGGACCTACGAGCAGTACGTC.

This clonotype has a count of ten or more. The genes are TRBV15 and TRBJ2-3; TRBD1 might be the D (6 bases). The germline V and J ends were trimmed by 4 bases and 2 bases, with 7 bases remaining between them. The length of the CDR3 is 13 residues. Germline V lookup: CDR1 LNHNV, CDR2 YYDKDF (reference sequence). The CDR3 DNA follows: TGTGCCACCAGCACAGGGGTCACAGATACGCAGTATTTT. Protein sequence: CATSTGVTDTQYF.

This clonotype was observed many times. CDR3 region: CASSESSGHRSGANVLTF. The CDR3, as DNA: TGCGCCAGCAGTGAGTCGAGCGGACACAGGTCCGGGGCCAACGTCCTGACTTTC. The V call is TRBV10-1, the J call TRBJ2-6; the D call may be TRBD1 or TRBD2 (5 bases each). This CDR3 spans 18 amino acids. Germline V gene sequence: CDR1 WNHNN, CDR2 SYGVQD (reference sequence). The V and J ends lost 0 bases and 4 bases respectively, with 16 bases between them.

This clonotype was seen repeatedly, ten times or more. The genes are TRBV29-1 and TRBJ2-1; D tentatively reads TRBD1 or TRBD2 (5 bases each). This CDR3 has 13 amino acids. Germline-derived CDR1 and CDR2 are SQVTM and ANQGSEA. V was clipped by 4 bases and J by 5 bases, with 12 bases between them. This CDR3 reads CSVGGTVDNEQFF. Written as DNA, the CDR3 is TGCAGCGTTGGAGGGACCGTGGACAATGAGCAGTTCTTC.

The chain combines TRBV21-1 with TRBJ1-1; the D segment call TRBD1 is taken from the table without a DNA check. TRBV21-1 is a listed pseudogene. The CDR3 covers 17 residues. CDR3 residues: CASSKKKERGRNTEAFF. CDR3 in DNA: TGTGCCAGCAGCAAAAAAAAGGAGAGAGGGCGAAACACTGAAGCTTTCTTT.

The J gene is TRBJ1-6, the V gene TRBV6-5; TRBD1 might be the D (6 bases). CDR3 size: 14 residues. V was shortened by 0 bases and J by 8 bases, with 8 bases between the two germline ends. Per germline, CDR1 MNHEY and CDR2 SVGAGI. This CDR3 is CASSYSGGDSPLHF. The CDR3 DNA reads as TGTGCCAGCAGTTACTCAGGGGGGGATTCACCCCTCCACTTT.

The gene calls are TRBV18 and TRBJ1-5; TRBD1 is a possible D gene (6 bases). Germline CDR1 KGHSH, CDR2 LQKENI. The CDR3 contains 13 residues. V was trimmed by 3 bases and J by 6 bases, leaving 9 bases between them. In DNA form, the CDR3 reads TGTGCCAGCTCACCGGGGGGGCGTCAGCCCCAGCATTTT. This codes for CASSPGGRQPQHF.

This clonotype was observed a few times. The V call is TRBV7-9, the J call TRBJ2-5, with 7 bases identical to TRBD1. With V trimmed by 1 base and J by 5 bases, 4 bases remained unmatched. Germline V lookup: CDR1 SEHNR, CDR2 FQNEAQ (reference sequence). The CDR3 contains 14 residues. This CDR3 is CASSLGGGVETQYF. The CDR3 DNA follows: TGTGCCAGCAGCTTAGGAGGGGGCGTCGAGACCCAGTACTTC.

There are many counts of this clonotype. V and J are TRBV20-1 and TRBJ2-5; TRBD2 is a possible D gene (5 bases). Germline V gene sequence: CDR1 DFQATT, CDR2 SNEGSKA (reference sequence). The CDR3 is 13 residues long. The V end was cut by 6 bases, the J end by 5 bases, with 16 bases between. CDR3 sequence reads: CSALQDLGETQYF. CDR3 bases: TGCAGTGCCCTCCAGGACTTAGGGGAGACCCAGTACTTC.

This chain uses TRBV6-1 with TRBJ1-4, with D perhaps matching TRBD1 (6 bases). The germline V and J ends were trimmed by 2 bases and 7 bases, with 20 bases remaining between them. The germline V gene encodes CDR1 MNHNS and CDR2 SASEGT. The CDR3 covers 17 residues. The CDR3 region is CASSELLDRPSREKLFF. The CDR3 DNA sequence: TGTGCCAGCAGTGAACTTCTAGACAGGCCCTCCCGTGAAAAACTGTTTTTT.

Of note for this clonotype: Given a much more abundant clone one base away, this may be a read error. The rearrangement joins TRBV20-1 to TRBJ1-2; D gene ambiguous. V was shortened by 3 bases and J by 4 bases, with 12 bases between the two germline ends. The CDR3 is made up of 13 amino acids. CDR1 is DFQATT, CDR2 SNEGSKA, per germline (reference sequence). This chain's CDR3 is CSASPRVGYGYTF. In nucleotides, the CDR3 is TGCAGTGCTAGTCCGAGAGTGGGCTATGGCTACACCTTC.

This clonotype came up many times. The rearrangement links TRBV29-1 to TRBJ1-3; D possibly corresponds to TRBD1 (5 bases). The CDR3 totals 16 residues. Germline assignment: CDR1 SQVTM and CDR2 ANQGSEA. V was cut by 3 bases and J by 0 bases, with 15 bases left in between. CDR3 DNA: TGCAGCGTTGATAAGGGGCCAGGAGCCTCTGGAAACACCATATATTTT. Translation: CSVDKGPGASGNTIYF. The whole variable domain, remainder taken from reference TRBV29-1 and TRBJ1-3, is SAVISQKPSRDICQRGTSLTIQCQVDSQVTMMFWYRQQPGQSLTLIATANQGSEATYESGFVIDKFPISRPNLTFSTLTVSNMSPEDSSIYLCSVDKGPGASGNTIYFGEGSWLTVV.

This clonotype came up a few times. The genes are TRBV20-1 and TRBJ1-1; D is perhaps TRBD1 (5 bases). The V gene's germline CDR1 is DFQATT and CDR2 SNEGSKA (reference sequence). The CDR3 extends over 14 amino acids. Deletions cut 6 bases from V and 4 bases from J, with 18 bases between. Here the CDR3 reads CSATRQPRGTEAFF. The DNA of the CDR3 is TGCAGTGCAACCCGACAGCCTCGGGGCACTGAAGCTTTCTTT.

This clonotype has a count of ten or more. The CDR3 spells CSATTGPFYEQYV. CDR3 DNA: TGCAGTGCTACGACGGGGCCCTTCTACGAGCAGTACGTC. V usage is TRBV20-1 and J usage is TRBJ2-7, with D perhaps assigned TRBD1 or TRBD2 (5 bases each). Germline CDR1 DFQATT, CDR2 SNEGSKA (reference sequence). V lost 4 bases, J lost 3 bases, and 13 bases lay in between. CDR3 length: 13 amino acids.

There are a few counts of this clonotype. The CDR3: CASSLAGRANSPLHF. DNA of the CDR3: TGTGCCAGCAGCTTAGCGGGCAGGGCTAATTCACCCCTCCACTTT. The rearrangement joins TRBV7-2 to TRBJ1-6; D is perhaps TRBD1 (5 bases). V was cut by 0 bases and J by 6 bases, with 9 bases left in between. Germline values: CDR1 SGHTA, CDR2 FQGNSA. The CDR3 has 15 amino acids. Full variable domain (missing parts from reference TRBV7-2 and TRBJ1-6): GAGVSQSPSNKVTEKGKDVELRCDPISGHTALYWYRQSLGQGLEFLIYFQGNSAPDKSGLPSDRFSAERTGGSVSTLTIQRTQQEDSAVYLCASSLAGRANSPLHFGNGTRLTVT.

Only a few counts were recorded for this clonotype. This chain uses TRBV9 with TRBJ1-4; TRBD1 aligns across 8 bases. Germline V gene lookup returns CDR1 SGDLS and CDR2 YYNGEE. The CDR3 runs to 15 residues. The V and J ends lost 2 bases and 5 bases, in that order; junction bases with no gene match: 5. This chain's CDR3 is CASSVDRGRNEKLFF. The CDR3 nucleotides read TGTGCCAGCAGCGTCGACAGGGGACGAAATGAAAAACTGTTTTTT.